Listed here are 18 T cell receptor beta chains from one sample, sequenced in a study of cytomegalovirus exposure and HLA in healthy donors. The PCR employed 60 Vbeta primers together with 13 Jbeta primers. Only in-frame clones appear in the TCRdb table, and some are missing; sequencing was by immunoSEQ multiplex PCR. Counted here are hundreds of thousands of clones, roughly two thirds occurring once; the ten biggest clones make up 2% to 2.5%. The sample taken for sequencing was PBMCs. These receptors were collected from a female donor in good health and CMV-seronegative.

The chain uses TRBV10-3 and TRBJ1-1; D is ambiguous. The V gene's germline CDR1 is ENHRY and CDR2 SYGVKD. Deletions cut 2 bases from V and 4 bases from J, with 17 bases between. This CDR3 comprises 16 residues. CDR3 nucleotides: TGTGCCATCAGTGAGCGTAGCCTAGCCAGCGGCACTGAAGCTTTCTTT. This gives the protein CAISERSLASGTEAFF.

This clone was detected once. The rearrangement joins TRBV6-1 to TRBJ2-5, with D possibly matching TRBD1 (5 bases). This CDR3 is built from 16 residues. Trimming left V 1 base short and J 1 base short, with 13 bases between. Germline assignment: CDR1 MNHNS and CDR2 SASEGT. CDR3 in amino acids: CASSEVYRTPQETQYF. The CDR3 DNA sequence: TGTGCCAGCAGTGAAGTATATCGGACACCCCAAGAGACCCAGTACTTC.

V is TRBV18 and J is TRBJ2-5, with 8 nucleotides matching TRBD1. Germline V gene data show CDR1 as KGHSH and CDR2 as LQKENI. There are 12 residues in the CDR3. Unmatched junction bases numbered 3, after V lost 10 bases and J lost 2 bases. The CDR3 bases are TGTGCCACGGGACAGGAACAAGAGACCCAGTACTTC. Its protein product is CATGQEQETQYF.

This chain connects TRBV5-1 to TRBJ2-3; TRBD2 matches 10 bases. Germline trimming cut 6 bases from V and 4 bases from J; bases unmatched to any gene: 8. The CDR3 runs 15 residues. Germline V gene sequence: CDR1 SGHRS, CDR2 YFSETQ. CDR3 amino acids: CASTNLAGAADTQYF. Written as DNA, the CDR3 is TGCGCCAGCACGAATCTAGCGGGAGCGGCAGATACGCAGTATTTT.

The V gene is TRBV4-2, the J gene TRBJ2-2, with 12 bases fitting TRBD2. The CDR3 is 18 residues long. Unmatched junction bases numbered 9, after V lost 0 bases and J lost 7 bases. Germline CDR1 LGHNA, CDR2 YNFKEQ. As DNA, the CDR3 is TGTGCCAGCAGCCAAGATTGGCTAGCGGGAGGGCCGTTCGGGGAGCTGTTTTTT. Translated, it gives CASSQDWLAGGPFGELFF.

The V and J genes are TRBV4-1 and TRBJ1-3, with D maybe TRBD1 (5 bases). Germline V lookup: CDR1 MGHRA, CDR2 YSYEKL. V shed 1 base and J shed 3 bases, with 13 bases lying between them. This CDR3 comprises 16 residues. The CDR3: CASSQVLGEDGNTIYF. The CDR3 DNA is TGCGCCAGCAGCCAAGTTCTAGGGGAGGATGGAAACACCATATATTTT.

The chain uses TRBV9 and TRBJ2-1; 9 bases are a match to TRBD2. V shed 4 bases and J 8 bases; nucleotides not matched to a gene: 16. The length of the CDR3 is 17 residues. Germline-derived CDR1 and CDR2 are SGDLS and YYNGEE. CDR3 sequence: CASSPQGGSGRIYEQFF. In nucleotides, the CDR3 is TGTGCCAGCAGCCCCCAGGGGGGTAGCGGGAGAATCTATGAGCAGTTCTTC.

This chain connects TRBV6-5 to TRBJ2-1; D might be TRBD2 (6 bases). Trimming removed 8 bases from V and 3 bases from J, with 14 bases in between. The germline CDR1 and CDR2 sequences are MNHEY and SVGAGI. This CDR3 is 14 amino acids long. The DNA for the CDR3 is TGTGCCAGCGGTGTTGGGGGGAACTACAATGAGCAGTTCTTC. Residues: CASGVGGNYNEQFF.

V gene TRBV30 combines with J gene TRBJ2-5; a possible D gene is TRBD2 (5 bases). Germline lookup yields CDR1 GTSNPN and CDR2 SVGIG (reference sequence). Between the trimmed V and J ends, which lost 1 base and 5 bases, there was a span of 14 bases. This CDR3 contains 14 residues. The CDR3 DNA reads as TGTGCCTGGAGTGGAGACTACCTTAGGGAGACCCAGTACTTC. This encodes CAWSGDYLRETQYF.

CDR3 loop: CASSFDSGRALYEQYF. In DNA form, the CDR3 reads TGTGCCAGCAGTTTCGATAGCGGGAGGGCCCTCTACGAGCAGTACTTC. V is TRBV27 and J is TRBJ2-7; 11 bases are shared with TRBD2. This CDR3 has 16 residues. The J segment lost 3 bases and the V segment lost 3 bases, leaving 7 bases of the junction unmatched. CDR1 is MNHEY, CDR2 SMNVEV, per germline (reference sequence).

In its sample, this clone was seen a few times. The CDR3 protein is CASVLHGGSNYGYTF. In DNA, the CDR3 is TGTGCCAGCGTTTTACACGGAGGGTCTAACTATGGCTACACCTTC. The chain couples TRBV6-1 to TRBJ1-2; D not resolved. Trimming pared 8 bases from V and 0 bases from J, leaving 16 bases between. The length of the CDR3 is 15 residues. Germline V gene sequence: CDR1 MNHNS, CDR2 SASEGT.

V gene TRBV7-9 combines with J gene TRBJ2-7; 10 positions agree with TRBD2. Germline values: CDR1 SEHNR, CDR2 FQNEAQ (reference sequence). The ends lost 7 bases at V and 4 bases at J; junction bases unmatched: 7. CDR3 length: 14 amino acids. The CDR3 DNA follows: TGTGCCAGCAACCCTAGCGGGAGCAAGTACGAGCAGTACTTC. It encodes CASNPSGSKYEQYF.

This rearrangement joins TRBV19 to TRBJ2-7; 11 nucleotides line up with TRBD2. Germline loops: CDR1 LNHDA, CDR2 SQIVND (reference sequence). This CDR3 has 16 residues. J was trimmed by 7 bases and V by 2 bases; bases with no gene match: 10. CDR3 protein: CASSIKGLAGGGEQYF. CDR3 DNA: TGTGCCAGTAGTATAAAGGGCCTAGCGGGAGGCGGGGAGCAGTACTTC.

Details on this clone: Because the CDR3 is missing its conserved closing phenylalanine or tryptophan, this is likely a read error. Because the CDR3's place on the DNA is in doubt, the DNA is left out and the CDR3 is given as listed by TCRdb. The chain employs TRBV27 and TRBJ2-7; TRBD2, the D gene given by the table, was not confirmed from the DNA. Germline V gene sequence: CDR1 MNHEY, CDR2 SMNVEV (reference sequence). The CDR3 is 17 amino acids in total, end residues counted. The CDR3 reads CASSFTGLYPGLAGLYL.

This CDR3 reads CASRPGGAQYEQYF. CDR3 DNA sequence: TGTGCCAGCAGACCGGGCGGGGCCCAATACGAGCAGTACTTC. V and J are TRBV6-1 and TRBJ2-7, with D maybe TRBD2 (6 bases). Germline V gene sequence: CDR1 MNHNS, CDR2 SASEGT. The CDR3 covers 14 residues. The V end was cut by 6 bases, the J end by 4 bases, with 16 bases between.

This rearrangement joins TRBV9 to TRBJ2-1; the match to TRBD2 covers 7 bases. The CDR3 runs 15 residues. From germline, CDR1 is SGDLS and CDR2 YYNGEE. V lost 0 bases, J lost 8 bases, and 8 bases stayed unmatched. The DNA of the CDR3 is TGTGCCAGCAGCGTAGTGAGCGGGATAAACGATGAGCAGTTCTTC. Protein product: CASSVVSGINDEQFF. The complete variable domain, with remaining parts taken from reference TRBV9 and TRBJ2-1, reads DSGVTQTPKHLITATGQRVTLRCSPRSGDLSVYWYQQSLDQGLQFLIQYYNGEERAKGNILERFSAQQFPDLHSELNLSSLELGDSALYFCASSVVSGINDEQFFGPGTRLTVL.

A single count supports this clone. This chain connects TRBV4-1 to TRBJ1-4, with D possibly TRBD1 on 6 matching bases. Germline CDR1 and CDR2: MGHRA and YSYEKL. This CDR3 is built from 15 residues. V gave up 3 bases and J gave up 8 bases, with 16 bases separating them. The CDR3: CASSQLPGQREKLFF. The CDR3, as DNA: TGCGCCAGCAGCCAGCTCCCGGGACAACGAGAAAAACTGTTTTTT.

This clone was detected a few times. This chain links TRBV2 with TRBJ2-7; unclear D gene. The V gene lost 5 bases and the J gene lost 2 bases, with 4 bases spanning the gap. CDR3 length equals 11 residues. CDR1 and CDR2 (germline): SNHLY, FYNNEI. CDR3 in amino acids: CASSYTYEQYF. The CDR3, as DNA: TGTGCCAGCAGTTACACCTACGAGCAGTACTTC.